What follows describes a single T cell receptor beta chain. Its antigen is not identified. This sample is drawn from a study of blood T cells in healthy people across ages. Study results and limitations: Estimated diversity, derived from one million T cells, was regarded as an underestimate. TCR beta diversity, measured per million T cells, fell in a roughly linear way with age.

The use of a sample-barcoded 5' primer and a J-beta primer mix characterized a second PCR of about 7 to 12 cycles. TCRdb re-called the 5' RACE reads with MiXCR, one entry per CDR3 protein. This table holds 1.5 million to 2 million distinct CDR3 sequences, 28% found once. This CDR3 spans 14 amino acids. In germline, CDR1 is SQVTM, CDR2 ANQGSEA. Peripheral blood from each donor was collected in a volume of 8 to 10 milliliters. The TCR originated in a woman aged 30 to 39 in good health. Specimen: blood. J is TRBJ2-7 and V is TRBV29-1; 12 nucleotides line up with TRBD1. CDR3 amino acids: CDVVRDRGRGEQYF. The CDR3 region has the DNA TGCGACGTTGTCCGGGACAGGGGGCGCGGGGAGCAGTACTTC.